This TCR beta chain was identified in a study of radiotherapy plus CTLA-4 blockade in lung cancer. Study conclusions and caveats: Alongside interferon-beta, early blood T cell clone dynamics were reportedly the best predictor of response.

As regards this clone: What it binds is unknown.

This CDR3 comprises 13 residues. V trimming: 6 bases; J trimming: 7 bases; junction bases outside the gene matches: 9. Germline assignment: CDR1 MNHNS and CDR2 SASEGT. TCRdb's table, derived via immunoSEQ multiplex PCR, lists solely in-frame clones and lacks some. Of 35,000 to 40,000 clones detected, about 86% appear once; the ten largest clones hold 22%. V usage is TRBV6-1 and J usage is TRBJ2-7; 7 bases agree with TRBD1. The receptor was isolated from a human donor with non-small cell lung cancer whose response to radiotherapy plus ipilimumab could not be evaluated. Sequences were derived from peripheral blood, sampled from a patient treated with radiotherapy plus ipilimumab. This CDR3 reads CASRPTGQWEQYF. In nucleotides, the CDR3 is TGTGCCAGCAGGCCGACAGGGCAATGGGAGCAGTACTTC.